Shown below are 28 T cell receptor beta chains from a single sample sequenced in a study of neurological immune-mediated disorders. TCRdb fed the 5' RACE reads into MiXCR, producing one record per CDR3 protein. Among about 88,000 distinct CDR3 sequences, around 3.3% were seen once, and the ten largest hold roughly 6.4%. The material sequenced was PBMCs. The origin of the receptors is a woman aged 18-29 years with multiple sclerosis.

This clonotype showed up many times. The V and J genes are TRBV27 and TRBJ2-5; TRBD2 is a possible D gene (6 bases). The CDR3 has 13 residues. CDR1 MNHEY and CDR2 SMNVEV come from the germline V gene (reference sequence). Trimming took off 6 bases at V and 0 bases at J, with 8 bases between the two ends. CDR3 DNA sequence: TGTGCCAGCAGCGCGGGGTACCAAGAGACCCAGTACTTC. Its translation is CASSAGYQETQYF.

The table lists this clonotype with many counts. The chain uses TRBV7-8 and TRBJ2-1, with 10 bases aligning to TRBD2. Trimming took 8 bases from V and 6 from J; bases not matched to a gene: 16. This CDR3 is 17 amino acids long. Germline V gene sequence: CDR1 SGHVS, CDR2 FQNEAQ. Here the CDR3 DNA reads TGTGCCAGCCGAAACTTGGGGCCAGCGGGGGGGTTCAATGAGCAGTTCTTC. This codes for CASRNLGPAGGFNEQFF.

This clonotype was recorded at least ten times. The J gene is TRBJ2-1, the V gene TRBV7-6, with 12 bases aligning to TRBD2. Trimming at V came to 2 bases and at J to 4 bases, leaving 12 bases not matched to a gene. The length of the CDR3 is 19 residues. Germline CDR1 SGHVS, CDR2 FNYEAQ. The CDR3 is CASSLSLRASGRGYNEQFF. CDR3 nucleotide sequence: TGTGCCAGCAGCTTATCTCTGCGGGCTAGCGGGAGGGGGTACAATGAGCAGTTCTTC.

This clonotype showed up many times. The rearrangement joins TRBV10-3 to TRBJ2-7, with TRBD2 matching 7 bases. V lost 0 bases and J lost 3; bases outside the gene matches: 5. In germline, CDR1 is ENHRY, CDR2 SYGVKD. CDR3 length: 15 amino acids. In nucleotides, the CDR3 is TGTGCCATCAGTGAGTCTTATGGCGGGAGCTACGAGCAGTACTTC. Translating it yields CAISESYGGSYEQYF.

This clonotype has a count of ten or more. V is TRBV7-9 and J is TRBJ2-7; possibly TRBD2 for D (5 bases). Germline lookup yields CDR1 SEHNR and CDR2 FQNEAQ (reference sequence). Trimming took 5 bases from V and 0 from J, leaving 5 bases between them. CDR3 length: 12 amino acids. The CDR3 protein is CASSTSSYEQYF. The CDR3 region has the DNA TGTGCCAGCAGCACTAGCTCCTACGAGCAGTACTTC.

This clonotype was seen at least ten times. The chain links TRBV5-1 to TRBJ2-1; no clear D. V was cut by 1 base and J by 7 bases, with 12 bases left in between. The germline gives CDR1 SGHRS, CDR2 YFSETQ. This CDR3 region has 14 residues. The CDR3 region has the DNA TGCGCCAGCAGCTTGTTCCGGGCTGAGAATGAGCAGTTCTTC. Its protein is CASSLFRAENEQFF.

This clonotype has a count of ten or more. The rearrangement joins TRBV11-1 to TRBJ2-1; 9 positions agree with TRBD2. Germline-derived CDR1 and CDR2 are SGHAT and FQDESV (reference sequence). This CDR3 comprises 16 residues. J was trimmed by 1 base and V by 1 base; bases with no gene match: 2. The CDR3 protein is CASSLEAGGSYNEQFF. The CDR3 nucleotides read TGTGCCAGCAGCTTAGAAGCGGGAGGTTCCTACAATGAGCAGTTCTTC.

The V call is TRBV29-1, the J call TRBJ1-4; 8 bases match TRBD1. Trimming took 7 bases from V and 8 from J; bases not matched to a gene: 6. CDR3 length: 12 amino acids. From germline, CDR1 is SQVTM and CDR2 ANQGSEA. The CDR3 DNA reads as TGCAGCGCAAGAGACAGGGGCGAAAAACTGTTTTTT. Translated: CSARDRGEKLFF.

This clonotype has ten or more counts. The CDR3 bases are TGTGCCAGCAGTTTAGGCAGGGGGCGGGAAAAACTGTTTTTT. Its translation: CASSLGRGREKLFF. The chain uses TRBV12-3 or TRBV12-4 and TRBJ1-4; TRBD1 matches at 8 bases. The V and J ends lost 1 base and 8 bases, in that order; junction bases with no gene match: 3. The CDR3 consists of 14 residues.

The table lists this clonotype with many counts. This rearrangement joins TRBV5-1 to TRBJ1-1; 8 bases are shared with TRBD1. This CDR3 is built from 15 residues. Germline trimming cut 4 bases from V and 0 bases from J; bases unmatched to any gene: 5. CDR1 is SGHRS, CDR2 YFSETQ, per germline. CDR3 in DNA: TGCGCCAGCAGCGACAGGGGTAGATTGAACACTGAAGCTTTCTTT. Residues: CASSDRGRLNTEAFF.

In its sample, this clonotype was seen many times. The V gene is TRBV5-1, the J gene TRBJ2-5, with TRBD2 as a possible D gene (6 bases). There are 12 residues in the CDR3. Germline CDR1 and CDR2: SGHRS and YFSETQ. V lost 3 bases and J 3 bases, leaving 6 bases between the germline ends. The CDR3 sequence is CASSWGEETQYF. The CDR3 DNA sequence: TGCGCCAGCAGCTGGGGGGAAGAGACCCAGTACTTC.

This clonotype was picked up many times. The chain links TRBV20-1 to TRBJ1-5; D uncertain. Germline values: CDR1 DFQATT, CDR2 SNEGSKA (reference sequence). The CDR3 length is 13 residues. The germline V and J ends were trimmed by 1 base and 6 bases, with 10 bases remaining between them. DNA for the CDR3: TGCAGTGCTAGAGCCCCAGGATTTCAGCCCCAGCATTTT. It yields the protein CSARAPGFQPQHF.

The CDR3 DNA is TGTGCCAGCTCACCAGGGACAGACTATGGCTACACCTTC. As protein: CASSPGTDYGYTF. The chain recombines TRBV18 with TRBJ1-2, with 7 bases identical to TRBD1. The CDR3 covers 13 residues. With 2 bases clipped from V and 3 bases from J, the junction kept 0 bases outside the gene matches. The germline V gene encodes CDR1 KGHSH and CDR2 LQKENI.

This clonotype was detected ten times or more. This rearrangement joins TRBV5-1 to TRBJ2-7; TRBD1 is a possible D gene (6 bases). Germline CDR1 and CDR2: SGHRS and YFSETQ. V dropped 3 bases and J dropped 2 bases, with 15 bases sitting between them. The length of the CDR3 is 15 residues. CDR3 in amino acids: CASSSGQPSPYEQYF. The CDR3 DNA is TGCGCCAGCAGCTCCGGACAGCCTTCCCCCTACGAGCAGTACTTC.

This clonotype has a handful of counts. The chain joins TRBV6-6 to TRBJ2-5, with D maybe TRBD1 (6 bases). The CDR3 has 14 amino acids. Germline CDR1 MNHNY, CDR2 SVGAGI (reference sequence). The ends were cut back, 5 bases at V and 0 bases at J, with 10 bases in the middle. This chain's CDR3 is CASSKRQDQETQYF. CDR3 DNA: TGTGCCAGCAGTAAAAGACAGGACCAAGAGACCCAGTACTTC.

At least ten counts were recorded for this clonotype. This chain joins TRBV4-1 and TRBJ1-6, with D hard to call. Germline-derived CDR1 and CDR2 are MGHRA and YSYEKL. Deletions cut 6 bases from V and 2 bases from J, with 20 bases between. The CDR3 extends over 18 amino acids. The CDR3 is CASSPATSWQAYNSPLHF. DNA for the CDR3: TGCGCCAGCAGTCCGGCTACCTCTTGGCAGGCCTATAATTCACCCCTCCACTTT.

This clonotype was observed at least ten times. This rearrangement joins TRBV20-1 to TRBJ2-2, with D hard to call. The V gene lost 6 bases and the J gene lost 7 bases, with 9 bases spanning the gap. Germline V gene lookup returns CDR1 DFQATT and CDR2 SNEGSKA (reference sequence). This CDR3 is 11 amino acids long. The CDR3 nucleotides are TGCAGTGCGCGGCTTGGCGGGGAGCTGTTTTTT. It is translated as CSARLGGELFF.

The sample holds many counts of this clonotype. The rearrangement uses TRBV7-9 and TRBJ1-1; TRBD1 matches 10 bases. Germline loops: CDR1 SEHNR, CDR2 FQNEAQ (reference sequence). This CDR3 comprises 16 residues. The trim removed 5 bases at V and 0 bases at J, leaving 6 bases unmatched. CDR3 coding DNA: TGTGCCAGCAGCAAGAGGACAGGGGGAATGAACACTGAAGCTTTCTTT. Translating it yields CASSKRTGGMNTEAFF.

This clonotype has just a few counts. The chain employs TRBV20-1 and TRBJ1-1; D is possibly TRBD1 (5 bases). CDR1 is DFQATT, CDR2 SNEGSKA, per germline (reference sequence). The V and J ends lost 3 bases and 5 bases respectively, with 10 bases between them. The CDR3 is 12 amino acids. Written as DNA, the CDR3 is TGCAGTGCTAGTACAGGCGGGACTGAAGCTTTCTTT. Translated: CSASTGGTEAFF.

This clonotype was seen at least ten times. The V gene is TRBV27, the J gene TRBJ1-5; TRBD1 might be the D (6 bases). This CDR3 contains 17 residues. Trimming removed 5 bases at V and 5 bases at J, with 22 bases between. Looked up from germline, CDR1 is MNHEY and CDR2 is SMNVEV (reference sequence). CDR3 in DNA: TGTGCCAGCAGTCCGAAGGGGGTATCCTATACAGATCAGCCCCAGCATTTT. As protein: CASSPKGVSYTDQPQHF.

This clonotype was recorded at least ten times. This chain joins TRBV21-1 and TRBJ2-1; TRBD2 is the table's D call, not checked against the DNA. TRBV21-1 is designated a pseudogene. The CDR3 covers 14 residues. The CDR3 region has the DNA TGTGCCAGCAAAGGACTAGCGGGAGCCAATGAGCAGTTCTTC. Its protein product is CASKGLAGANEQFF.

This clonotype was counted at least ten times. This chain connects TRBV4-1 to TRBJ2-5, with D hard to call. The germline V and J ends were trimmed by 1 base and 2 bases, with 11 bases remaining between them. Looked up from germline, CDR1 is MGHRA and CDR2 is YSYEKL. The CDR3 runs 15 residues. The CDR3 loop reads CASSQGPVAQETQYF. As DNA, the CDR3 is TGCGCCAGCAGCCAAGGCCCAGTGGCGCAAGAGACCCAGTACTTC.

This clonotype was recorded many times. The chain employs TRBV30 and TRBJ1-1; TRBD1 might be the D (5 bases). The V end lost 1 base, the J end lost 1 base, and 7 bases lay between the germline ends. The germline gives CDR1 GTSNPN, CDR2 SVGIG (reference sequence). CDR3 size: 13 residues. CDR3 in DNA: TGTGCCTGGAGTGGCGACAGGAACACTGAAGCTTTCTTT. It is translated as CAWSGDRNTEAFF.

This clonotype showed up just a few times. This CDR3 reads CASSLNSGGAGEQYF. The CDR3 DNA reads TGTGCCAGCAGCTTAAATAGCGGGGGGGCTGGCGAGCAGTACTTC. The chain carries TRBV7-2 and TRBJ2-7, with TRBD2 identical over 11 bases. The germline gives CDR1 SGHTA, CDR2 FQGNSA. The junction had 6 bases not matched to a gene; V was cut back by 2 bases and J by 6 bases. This CDR3 has 15 residues.

This clonotype was observed many times. J is TRBJ1-5 and V is TRBV7-8; no clear D gene. Germline V gives CDR1 SGHVS, CDR2 FQNEAQ. CDR3 length: 17 residues. Trimming took off 1 base at V and 6 bases at J, with 19 bases between the two ends. CDR3 DNA: TGTGCCAGCAGCTTAGTACGTACACTTGAGGGCCGTCAGCCCCAGCATTTT. Encoded protein: CASSLVRTLEGRQPQHF.

In this sample, this clonotype turned up many times. Lacking the conserved final phenylalanine or tryptophan, this CDR3 likely reflects a read error. The gene calls are TRBV2 and TRBJ1-1; TRBD1 might be the D (6 bases). This CDR3 has 13 residues. Germline values: CDR1 SNHLY, CDR2 FYNNEI. Trimming pared 5 bases from V and 1 base from J, leaving 8 bases between. CDR3 DNA: TGTGCCAGCAGTCCCAGGGGGAACACTGAAGCTTTCCTT. This sequence encodes CASSPRGNTEAFL.

The table lists this clonotype with many counts. The chain carries TRBV5-1 and TRBJ1-1, with a weak D call TRBD1 (5 bases). The ends were cut back, 0 bases at V and 1 base at J, with 13 bases in the middle. The germline V gene encodes CDR1 SGHRS and CDR2 YFSETQ. The CDR3 has 16 amino acids. Here the CDR3 reads CASSLDPITGNTEAFF. The CDR3 region has the DNA TGCGCCAGCAGCTTGGATCCGATTACAGGGAACACTGAAGCTTTCTTT.

About this clonotype: A read error is possible here, since a much larger clone lies one base away. The V and J genes are TRBV10-3 and TRBJ2-1; 7 nucleotides agree with TRBD2. Trimming at V came to 6 bases and at J to 10 bases, leaving 15 bases not matched to a gene. Germline V gene lookup returns CDR1 ENHRY and CDR2 SYGVKD. The CDR3 totals 15 residues. The CDR3 region is CAISLGLGGVKEQFF. The CDR3 DNA sequence: TGTGCCATCAGCCTTGGACTAGGAGGCGTCAAAGAGCAGTTCTTC.